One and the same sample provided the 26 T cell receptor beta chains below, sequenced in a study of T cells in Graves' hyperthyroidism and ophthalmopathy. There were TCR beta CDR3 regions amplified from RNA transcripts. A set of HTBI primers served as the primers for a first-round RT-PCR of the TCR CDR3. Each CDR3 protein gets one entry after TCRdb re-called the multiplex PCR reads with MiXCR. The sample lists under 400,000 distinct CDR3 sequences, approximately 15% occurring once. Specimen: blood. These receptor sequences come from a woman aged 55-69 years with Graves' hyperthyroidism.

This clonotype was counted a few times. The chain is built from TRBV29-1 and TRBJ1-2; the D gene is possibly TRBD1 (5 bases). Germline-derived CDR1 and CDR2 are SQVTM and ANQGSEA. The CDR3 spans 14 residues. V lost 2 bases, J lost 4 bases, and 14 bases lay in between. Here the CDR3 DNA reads TGCAGCGTTGAATTCTCGGGGCGCCTCTATGGCTACACCTTC. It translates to CSVEFSGRLYGYTF.

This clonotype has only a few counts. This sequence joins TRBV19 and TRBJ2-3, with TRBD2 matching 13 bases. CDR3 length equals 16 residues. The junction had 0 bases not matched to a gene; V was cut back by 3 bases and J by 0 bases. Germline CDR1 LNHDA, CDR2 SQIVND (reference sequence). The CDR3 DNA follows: TGTGCCAGTAGTATGGGACTAGCGGGAAGCACAGATACGCAGTATTTT. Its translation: CASSMGLAGSTDTQYF.

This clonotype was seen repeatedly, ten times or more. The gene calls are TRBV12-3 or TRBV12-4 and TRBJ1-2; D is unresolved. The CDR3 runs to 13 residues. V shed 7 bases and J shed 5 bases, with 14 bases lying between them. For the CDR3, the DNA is TGTGCCAGCACCCCGGACGGTGCTTATGGCTACACCTTC. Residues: CASTPDGAYGYTF.

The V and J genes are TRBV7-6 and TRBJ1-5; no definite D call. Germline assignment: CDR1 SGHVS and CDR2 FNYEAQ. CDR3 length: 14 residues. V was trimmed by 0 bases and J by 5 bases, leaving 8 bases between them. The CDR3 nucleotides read TGTGCCAGCAGCTTAGCCCCGGGCGATCAGCCCCAGCATTTT. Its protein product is CASSLAPGDQPQHF.

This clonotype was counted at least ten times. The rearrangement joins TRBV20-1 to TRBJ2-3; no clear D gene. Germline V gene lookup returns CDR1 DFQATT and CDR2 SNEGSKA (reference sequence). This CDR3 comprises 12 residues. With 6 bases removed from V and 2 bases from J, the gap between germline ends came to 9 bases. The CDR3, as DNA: TGCAGTGCCCCTTCGGTCACAGATACGCAGTATTTT. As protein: CSAPSVTDTQYF.

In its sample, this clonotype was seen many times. The CDR3 nucleotides read TGTGCCAGCTCACCACCATCCAGTAACGATGAGCAGTTCTTC. Translation: CASSPPSSNDEQFF. The J gene is TRBJ2-1, the V gene TRBV18; D is unclear. With 0 bases removed from V and 8 bases from J, the gap between germline ends came to 11 bases. The germline CDR1 and CDR2 sequences are KGHSH and LQKENI. This CDR3 has 14 residues.

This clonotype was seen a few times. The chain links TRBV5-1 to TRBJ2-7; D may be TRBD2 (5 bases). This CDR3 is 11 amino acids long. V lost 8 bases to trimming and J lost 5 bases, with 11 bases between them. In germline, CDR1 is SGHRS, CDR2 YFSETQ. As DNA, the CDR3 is TGCGCCAGTGGGGTGGGAGACGAGCAGTACTTC. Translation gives CASGVGDEQYF.

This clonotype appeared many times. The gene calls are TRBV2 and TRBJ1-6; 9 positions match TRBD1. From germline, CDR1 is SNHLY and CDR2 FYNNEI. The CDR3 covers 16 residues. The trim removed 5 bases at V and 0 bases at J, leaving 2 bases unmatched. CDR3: CASSSTGGSYNSPLHF. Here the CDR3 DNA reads TGTGCCAGCAGTTCGACAGGGGGCTCCTATAATTCACCCCTCCACTTT.

For the CDR3, the DNA is TGTGCCAGCAGTTACAGGGGGCAGCAGCCCCAGCATTTT. It is translated as CASSYRGQQPQHF. V and J are TRBV6-5 and TRBJ1-5; TRBD1 matches at 7 bases. The CDR3 extends over 13 amino acids. Germline CDR1 MNHEY, CDR2 SVGAGI. The J segment lost 7 bases and the V segment lost 2 bases, leaving 2 bases of the junction unmatched.

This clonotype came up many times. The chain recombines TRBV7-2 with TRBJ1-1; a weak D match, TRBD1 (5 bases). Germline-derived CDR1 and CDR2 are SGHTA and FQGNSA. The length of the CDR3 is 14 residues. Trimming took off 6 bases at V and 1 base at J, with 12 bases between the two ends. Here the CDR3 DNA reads TGTGCCAGCAGTTGGGGGGGAAGGAACACTGAAGCTTTCTTT. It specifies CASSWGGRNTEAFF.

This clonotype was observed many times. Here the CDR3 reads CASSQTTGAYEQYF. In DNA, the CDR3 is TGCGCCAGCAGCCAGACGACAGGGGCGTACGAGCAGTACTTC. The rearrangement uses TRBV5-1 and TRBJ2-7; 8 bases map to TRBD1. CDR3 size: 14 residues. Germline CDR1 SGHRS, CDR2 YFSETQ. V lost 4 bases, J lost 4 bases, and 7 bases stayed unmatched.

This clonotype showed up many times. CDR3 protein: CSVGRGSSYNEQFF. CDR3 sequence (DNA): TGCAGCGTTGGGCGCGGGAGTTCCTACAATGAGCAGTTCTTC. This rearrangement joins TRBV29-1 to TRBJ2-1; 7 positions match TRBD2. The CDR3 is made up of 14 amino acids. V shed 4 bases, J shed 1 base, and the junction held 4 bases outside the gene matches. The germline gives CDR1 SQVTM, CDR2 ANQGSEA.

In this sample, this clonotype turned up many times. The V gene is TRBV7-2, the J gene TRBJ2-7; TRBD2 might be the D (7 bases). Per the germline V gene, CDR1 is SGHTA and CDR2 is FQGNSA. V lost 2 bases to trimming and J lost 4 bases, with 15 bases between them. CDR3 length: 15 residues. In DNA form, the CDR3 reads TGTGCCAGCAGCTTAATGGGGGGGCCCCGTTACGAGCAGTACTTC. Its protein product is CASSLMGGPRYEQYF.

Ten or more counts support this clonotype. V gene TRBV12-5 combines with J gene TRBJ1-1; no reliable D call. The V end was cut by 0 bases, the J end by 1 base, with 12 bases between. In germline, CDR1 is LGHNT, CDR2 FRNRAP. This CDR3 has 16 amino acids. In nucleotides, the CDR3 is TGTGCTAGTGGTTTGGTACGGATAGGGCCGAACACTGAAGCTTTCTTT. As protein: CASGLVRIGPNTEAFF.

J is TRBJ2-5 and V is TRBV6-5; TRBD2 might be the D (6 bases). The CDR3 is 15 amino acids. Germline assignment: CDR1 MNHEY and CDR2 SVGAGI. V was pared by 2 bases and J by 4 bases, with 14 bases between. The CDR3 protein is CASSYNFGSGETQYF. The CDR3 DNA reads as TGTGCCAGCAGTTACAACTTCGGGAGTGGAGAGACCCAGTACTTC.

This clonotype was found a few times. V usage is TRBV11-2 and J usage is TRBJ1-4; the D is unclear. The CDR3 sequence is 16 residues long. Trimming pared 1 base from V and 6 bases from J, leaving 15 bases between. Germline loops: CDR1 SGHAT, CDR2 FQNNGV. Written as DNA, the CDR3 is TGTGCCAGCAGCTTAGGATTCGGGGTTCGTGATGAAAAACTGTTTTTT. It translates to CASSLGFGVRDEKLFF.

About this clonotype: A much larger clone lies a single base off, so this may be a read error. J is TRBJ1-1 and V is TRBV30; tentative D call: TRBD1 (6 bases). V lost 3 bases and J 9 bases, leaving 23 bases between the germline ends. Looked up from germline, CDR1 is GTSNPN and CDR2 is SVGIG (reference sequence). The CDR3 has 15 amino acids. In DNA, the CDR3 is TGTGCCTGGAGCACAAATCTCCTAGCAGGGGATCAAGCTTTCTTT. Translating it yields CAWSTNLLAGDQAFF.

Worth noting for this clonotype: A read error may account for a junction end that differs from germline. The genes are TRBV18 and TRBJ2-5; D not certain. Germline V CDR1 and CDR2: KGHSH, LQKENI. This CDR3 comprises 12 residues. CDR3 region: CVSSLYQETQYF. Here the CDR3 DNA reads TGTGTCAGCTCTCTCTACCAAGAGACCCAGTACTTC.

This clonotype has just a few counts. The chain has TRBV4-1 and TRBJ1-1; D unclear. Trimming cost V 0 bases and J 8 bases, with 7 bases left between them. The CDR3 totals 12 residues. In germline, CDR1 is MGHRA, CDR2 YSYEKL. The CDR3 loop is CASSQETGEAFF. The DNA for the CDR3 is TGCGCCAGCAGCCAAGAAACCGGGGAAGCTTTCTTT.

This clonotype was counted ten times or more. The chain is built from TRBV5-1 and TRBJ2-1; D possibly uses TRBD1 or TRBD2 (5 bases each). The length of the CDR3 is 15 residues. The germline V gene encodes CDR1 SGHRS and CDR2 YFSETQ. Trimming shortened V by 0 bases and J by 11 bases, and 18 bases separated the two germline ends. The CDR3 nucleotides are TGCGCCAGCAGCTTGGAACCGGGACCTGGACTTAAGCAGTTCTTC. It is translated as CASSLEPGPGLKQFF.

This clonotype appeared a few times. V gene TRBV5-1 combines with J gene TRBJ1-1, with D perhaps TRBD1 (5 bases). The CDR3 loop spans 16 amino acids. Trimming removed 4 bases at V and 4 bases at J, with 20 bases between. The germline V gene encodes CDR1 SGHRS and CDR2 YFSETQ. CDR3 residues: CASSPNRGGVATEAFF. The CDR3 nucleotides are TGCGCCAGCAGCCCTAACCGTGGGGGGGTCGCCACTGAAGCTTTCTTT.

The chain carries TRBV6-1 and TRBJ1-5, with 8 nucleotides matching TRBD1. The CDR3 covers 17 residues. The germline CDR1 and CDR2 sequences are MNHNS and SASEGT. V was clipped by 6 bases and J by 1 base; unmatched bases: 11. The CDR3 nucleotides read TGTGCCAGCAGCCCGGACAGGGCCCTAGAGAGCAATCAGCCCCAGCATTTT. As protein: CASSPDRALESNQPQHF.

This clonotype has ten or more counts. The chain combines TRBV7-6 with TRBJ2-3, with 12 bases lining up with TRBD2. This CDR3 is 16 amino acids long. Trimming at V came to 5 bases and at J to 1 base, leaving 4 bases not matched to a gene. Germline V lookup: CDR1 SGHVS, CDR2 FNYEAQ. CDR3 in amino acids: CASSQLAGGGTDTQYF. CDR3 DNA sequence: TGTGCCAGCAGCCAACTAGCGGGAGGTGGCACAGATACGCAGTATTTT.

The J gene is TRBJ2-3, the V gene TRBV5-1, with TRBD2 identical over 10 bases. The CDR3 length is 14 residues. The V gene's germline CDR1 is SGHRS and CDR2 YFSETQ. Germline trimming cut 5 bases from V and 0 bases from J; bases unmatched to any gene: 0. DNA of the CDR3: TGCGCCAGCAGGACTAGCGGGAGCACAGATACGCAGTATTTT. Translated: CASRTSGSTDTQYF.

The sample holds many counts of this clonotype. CDR3 sequence: CASASYRGQETQYF. CDR3 sequence (DNA): TGTGCCAGCGCTTCGTACAGGGGACAAGAGACCCAGTACTTC. The chain employs TRBV27 and TRBJ2-5; 7 nucleotides line up with TRBD1. The CDR3 loop spans 14 amino acids. Per germline, CDR1 MNHEY and CDR2 SMNVEV (reference sequence). The J segment lost 2 bases and the V segment lost 8 bases, leaving 8 bases of the junction unmatched.

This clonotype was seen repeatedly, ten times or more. This chain's CDR3 is CASSFRTGNTEAFF. The CDR3 nucleotides are TGTGCCAGCAGCTTTAGGACAGGGAACACTGAAGCTTTCTTT. V and J are TRBV11-2 and TRBJ1-1; TRBD1 matches 7 bases. This CDR3 is 14 amino acids long. J lost 1 base, V lost 3 bases, and 2 bases had no gene match. In germline, CDR1 is SGHAT, CDR2 FQNNGV.